Below, one T cell receptor (beta chain) is given with its context. From the RT-PCR reads, TCRdb called clonotypes with MiXCR, one entry per CDR3 protein. Of tens of thousands of distinct CDR3 sequences listed, 4.5% to 5% are singletons. The data belong to a study of patients and donors after allogeneic stem cell transplantation. The CDR3 totals 13 residues. Trimming removed 5 bases from V and 6 bases from J, with 12 bases in between. Looked up from germline, CDR1 is LGHNT and CDR2 is FRNRAP. Input material: blood, either unsorted or a sorted T cell fraction (not recorded which). The V and J genes are TRBV12-5 and TRBJ2-3; maybe TRBD1 (6 bases). The source of this sequence is a human donor who was either an allogeneic HSCT recipient or a stem cell or donor lymphocyte infusion donor (not recorded which). It is not recorded whose cells these are; they may come from a transplant donor. The CDR3 loop is CASGPSGEDTQYF. In nucleotides, the CDR3 is TGTGCTAGTGGTCCCTCAGGGGAGGATACGCAGTATTTT. Combining the CDR3 with reference TRBV12-5 and TRBJ2-3 gives the whole variable domain DARVTQTPRHKVTEMGQEVTMRCQPILGHNTVFWYRQTMMQGLELLAYFRNRAPLDDSGMPKDRFSAEMPDATLATLKIQPSEPRDSAVYFCASGPSGEDTQYFGPGTRLTVL.